The TCR beta chain under discussion was sequenced for a study of spatial heterogeneity in lung cancer. Study-wide findings and caveats: Mutation counts in tumors were tracked by counts of expanded intratumoral alpha and beta TCRs.

This clonotype showed up many times. Its antigen is not identified. This beta chain is a stray read from a library made for alpha chains; its abundance is not meaningful. The time point is: sample taken at primary tumor resection. TCRdb re-called the 5' RACE reads through MiXCR, storing one row per CDR3 protein. The data contain around 18,000 distinct CDR3 sequences, approximately 10% of them singletons. In germline, CDR1 is SNHLY, CDR2 FYNNEI. V shed 4 bases, J shed 4 bases, and the junction held 6 bases outside the gene matches. There are 15 residues in the CDR3. This rearrangement joins TRBV2 to TRBJ2-2; TRBD2 aligns across 7 bases. Here the sequenced sample was lung tumor tissue, taken at surgery. This TCR was recovered from a female donor with early-stage non-small cell lung cancer. The CDR3 DNA follows: TGTGCCAGCAGTGTAGGCCAGCGGGGCACCGGGGAGCTGTTTTTT. Its protein is CASSVGQRGTGELFF.